This paragraph reports one TCR beta chain. The antigen remains undetermined. Constant-region reverse primers amplified full-length variable regions, followed by semi-nested Nested Universal Primer A PCR. Each CDR3 protein is one row after TCRdb ran MiXCR on the 5' RACE reads. Counted here are about 54,000 distinct CDR3 sequences, 15% to 20% occurring once; the ten biggest clones make up under 3%. Study-wide points: In terms of TCR gene usage, tumor memory CD4+ T cells clustered together with blood and lymph node memory CD4+ cells, as well as with lymph node naive CD4+ cells.

After removal of 1 base from V and 7 bases from J, the junction contained 0 bases not matched to a gene. The CDR3 is 12 residues long. Germline CDR1 and CDR2: GTSNPN and SVGIG (reference sequence). The sequenced sample consisted of naive CD4+ T cells sorted from blood. The subset denotes: naive CD4+ T cells, CD4+CD45RA+CD25-. V and J are TRBV30 and TRBJ2-4; 8 bases agree with TRBD2. The receptor was isolated from a female donor with breast cancer. CDR3 in amino acids: CAWSGGGNIQYF. The CDR3 DNA reads as TGTGCCTGGAGTGGCGGGGGGAACATTCAGTACTTC. Combining the CDR3 with reference TRBV30 and TRBJ2-4 gives the whole variable domain SQTIHQWPATLVQPVGSPLSLECTVEGTSNPNLYWYRQAAGRGLQLLFYSVGIGQISSEVPQNLSASRPQDRQFILSSKKLLLSDSGFYLCAWSGGGNIQYFGAGTRLSVL.